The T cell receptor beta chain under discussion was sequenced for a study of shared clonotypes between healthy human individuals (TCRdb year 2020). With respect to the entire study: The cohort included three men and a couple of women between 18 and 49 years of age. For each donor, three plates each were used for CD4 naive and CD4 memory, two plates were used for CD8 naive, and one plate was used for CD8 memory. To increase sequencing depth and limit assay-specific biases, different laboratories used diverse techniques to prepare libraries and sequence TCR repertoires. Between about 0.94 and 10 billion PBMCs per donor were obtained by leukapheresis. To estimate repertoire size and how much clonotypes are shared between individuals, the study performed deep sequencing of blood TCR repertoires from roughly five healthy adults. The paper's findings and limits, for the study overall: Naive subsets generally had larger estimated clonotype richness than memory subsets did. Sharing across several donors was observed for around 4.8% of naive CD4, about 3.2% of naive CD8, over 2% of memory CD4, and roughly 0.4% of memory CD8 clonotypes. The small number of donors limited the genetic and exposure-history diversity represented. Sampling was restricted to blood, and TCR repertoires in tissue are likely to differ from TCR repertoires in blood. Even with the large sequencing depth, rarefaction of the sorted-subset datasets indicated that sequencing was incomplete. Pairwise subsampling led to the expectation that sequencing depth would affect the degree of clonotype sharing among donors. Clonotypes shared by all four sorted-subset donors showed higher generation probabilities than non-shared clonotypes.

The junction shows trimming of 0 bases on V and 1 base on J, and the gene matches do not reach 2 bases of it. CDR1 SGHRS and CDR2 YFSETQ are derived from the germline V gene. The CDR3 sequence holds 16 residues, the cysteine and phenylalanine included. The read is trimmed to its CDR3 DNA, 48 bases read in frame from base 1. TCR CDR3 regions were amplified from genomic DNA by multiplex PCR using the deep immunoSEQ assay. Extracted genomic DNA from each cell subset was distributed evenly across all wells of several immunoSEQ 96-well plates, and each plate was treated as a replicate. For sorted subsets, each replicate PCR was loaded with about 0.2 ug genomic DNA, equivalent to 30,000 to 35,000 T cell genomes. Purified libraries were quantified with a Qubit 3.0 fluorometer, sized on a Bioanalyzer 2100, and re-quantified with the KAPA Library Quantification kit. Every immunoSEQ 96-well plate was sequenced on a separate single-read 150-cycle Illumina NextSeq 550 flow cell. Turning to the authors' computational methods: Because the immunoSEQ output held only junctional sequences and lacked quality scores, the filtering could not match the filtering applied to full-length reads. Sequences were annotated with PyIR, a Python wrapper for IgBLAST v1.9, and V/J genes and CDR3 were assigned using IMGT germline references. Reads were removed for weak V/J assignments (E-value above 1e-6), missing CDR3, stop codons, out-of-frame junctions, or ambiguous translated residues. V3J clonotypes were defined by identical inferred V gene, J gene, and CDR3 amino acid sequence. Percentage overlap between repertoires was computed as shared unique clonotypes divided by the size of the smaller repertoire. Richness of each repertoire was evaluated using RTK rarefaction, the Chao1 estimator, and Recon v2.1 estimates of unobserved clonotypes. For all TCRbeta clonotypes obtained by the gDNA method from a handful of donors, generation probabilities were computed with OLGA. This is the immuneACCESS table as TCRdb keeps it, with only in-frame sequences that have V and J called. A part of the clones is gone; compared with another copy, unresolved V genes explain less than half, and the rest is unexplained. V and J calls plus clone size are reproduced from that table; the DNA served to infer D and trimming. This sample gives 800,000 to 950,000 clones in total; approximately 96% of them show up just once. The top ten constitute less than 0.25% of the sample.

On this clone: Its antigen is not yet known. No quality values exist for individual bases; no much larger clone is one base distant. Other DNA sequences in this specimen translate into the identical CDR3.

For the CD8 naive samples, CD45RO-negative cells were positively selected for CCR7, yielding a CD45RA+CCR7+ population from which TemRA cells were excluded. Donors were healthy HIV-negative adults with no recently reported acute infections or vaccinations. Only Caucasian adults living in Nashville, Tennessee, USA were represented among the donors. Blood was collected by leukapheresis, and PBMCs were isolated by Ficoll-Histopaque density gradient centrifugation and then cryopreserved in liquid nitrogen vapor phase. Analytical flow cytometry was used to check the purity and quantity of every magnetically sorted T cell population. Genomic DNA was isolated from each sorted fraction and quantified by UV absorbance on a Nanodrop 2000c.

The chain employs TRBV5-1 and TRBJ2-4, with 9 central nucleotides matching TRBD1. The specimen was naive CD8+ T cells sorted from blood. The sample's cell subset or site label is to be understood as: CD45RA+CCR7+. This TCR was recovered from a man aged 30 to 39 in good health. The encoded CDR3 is CASSLGDREAKNIQYF. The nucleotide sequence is TGCGCCAGCAGCTTGGGGGACAGGGAGGCCAAAAACATTCAGTACTTC.